This T cell receptor beta chain comes out of a study of blood T cell repertoires in COVID-19. Across the study: Donors in the United States, Italy and Spain gave samples during acute or convalescent COVID-19. PBMCs, B-cell-depleted T cells, or T cells were the source of the cDNA or gDNA that made up the material.

Authors' processing steps: Quantification of nucleated cells was approximated via reference gene primer amplification. Sequencing was performed with immunoSEQ multiplex PCR; in TCRdb, only in-frame clones are kept and a portion is missing. V and J calls and clone size follow that table, whereas D and trimming were derived from the DNA. The table shows under 30,000 clones, with around 89% occurring only once. Deletions cut 5 bases from V and 5 bases from J, with 16 bases between. Germline V CDR1 and CDR2: SGHAT, FQNNGV. This CDR3 comprises 15 residues. Material: peripheral blood. This TCR was sampled from a human donor in a cohort sampled during active COVID-19. The chain carries TRBV11-2 and TRBJ2-1; D is perhaps TRBD1 (6 bases). In nucleotides, the CDR3 is TGTGCCAGCAGCCCCAGGGGCTACACTAACAATGAGCAGTTCTTC. It yields the protein CASSPRGYTNNEQFF.